One sample yielded the 20 T cell receptor beta chains listed below, sequenced in a study of T cell changes during pregnancy in multiple sclerosis. Sequenced by immunoSEQ multiplex PCR; TCRdb stores in-frame clones only, minus some. The table lists 36,000 or so clones, about 92% of them singletons. Sequenced: PBMCs (not recorded whether the cells were cultured). The receptors were sampled from a female donor with multiple sclerosis, enrolled in a pregnancy study.

This chain connects TRBV10-2 to TRBJ1-1; TRBD1 is a possible D gene (6 bases). Germline CDR1 is WSHSY and CDR2 is SAAADI. V was shortened by 5 bases and J by 0 bases, with 22 bases between the two germline ends. The CDR3 consists of 18 residues. The CDR3, as DNA: TGCGCCAGCAGTCACACTCCCGGGACACCCCGAATGAACACTGAAGCTTTCTTT. Protein: CASSHTPGTPRMNTEAFF.

This sequence joins TRBV11-2 and TRBJ2-7, with 9 bases fitting TRBD2. V lost 1 base to trimming and J lost 4 bases; unmatched junction nucleotides: 5. The CDR3 has 15 amino acids. The V gene's germline CDR1 is SGHAT and CDR2 FQNNGV. The CDR3 sequence is CASSLGAGGPYEQYF. The CDR3 DNA reads TGTGCCAGCAGCTTAGGGGCGGGAGGGCCATACGAGCAGTACTTC.

This clone was detected a few times. The DNA for the CDR3 is TGCGCCAGCAGCCAAGATTCGGGAGGGCTGACAGATACGCAGTATTTT. Encoded protein: CASSQDSGGLTDTQYF. The V gene is TRBV4-1, the J gene TRBJ2-3, with 8 bases matching TRBD2. The CDR3 totals 16 residues. V shed 0 bases, J shed 3 bases, and the junction held 5 bases outside the gene matches. From germline, CDR1 is MGHRA and CDR2 YSYEKL.

The genes are TRBV5-1 and TRBJ2-2; D is uncertain. Germline V CDR1 and CDR2: SGHRS, YFSETQ. The CDR3 length is 13 residues. V lost 3 bases, J lost 6 bases, and 9 bases lay in between. The CDR3 DNA sequence: TGCGCCAGCAGCTCTGGACGGTCCGGGGAGCTGTTTTTT. This encodes CASSSGRSGELFF.

The chain couples TRBV4-2 to TRBJ2-3; TRBD2 is a possible D gene (5 bases). V was shortened by 0 bases and J by 2 bases, with 15 bases between the two germline ends. The CDR3 loop spans 17 amino acids. Germline V lookup: CDR1 LGHNA, CDR2 YNFKEQ. CDR3: CASSQEGGASNTDTQYF. CDR3 DNA sequence: TGTGCCAGCAGCCAAGAAGGTGGTGCTAGCAACACAGATACGCAGTATTTT.

The rearrangement uses TRBV7-2 and TRBJ1-1, with no clear D. The ends were cut back, 2 bases at V and 4 bases at J, with 11 bases in the middle. This CDR3 spans 14 amino acids. Germline V gene data show CDR1 as SGHTA and CDR2 as FQGNSA. The DNA for the CDR3 is TGTGCCAGCAGCTTAAGGTTTCTCGGCACTGAAGCTTTCTTT. Its translation is CASSLRFLGTEAFF.

The chain combines TRBV11-1 with TRBJ2-7; 8 nucleotides align to TRBD1. Germline lookup yields CDR1 SGHAT and CDR2 FQDESV (reference sequence). V dropped 2 bases and J dropped 4; count of bases not matched to a gene: 4. The CDR3 contains 14 residues. The CDR3 DNA reads as TGTGCCAGCAGCTTACAGGGGGCTCTGTACGAGCAGTACTTC. It translates to CASSLQGALYEQYF.

This CDR3 reads CASSRIETGVTEAFF. DNA of the CDR3: TGTGCCAGCAGCCGAATTGAGACGGGGGTCACTGAAGCTTTCTTT. The chain links TRBV5-6 to TRBJ1-1, with D tentatively TRBD1 (5 bases). Per germline, CDR1 SGHDT and CDR2 YYEEEE. V was clipped by 4 bases and J by 4 bases, with 17 bases between them. This CDR3 has 15 residues.

This clone was picked up one time. This chain joins TRBV7-8 and TRBJ1-5; the D is unclear. CDR1 and CDR2 from the germline V gene are SGHVS and FQNEAQ. With 3 bases removed from V and 1 base from J, the gap between germline ends came to 10 bases. The CDR3 contains 15 residues. This CDR3 is CASSLESVSNQPQHF. The CDR3 DNA reads as TGTGCCAGCAGCTTGGAATCAGTAAGCAATCAGCCCCAGCATTTT.

The rearrangement links TRBV7-2 to TRBJ2-7, with D unresolved. Trimming left V 4 bases short and J 2 bases short, with 3 bases between. CDR1 and CDR2 from the germline V gene are SGHTA and FQGNSA. The CDR3 spans 11 residues. In DNA form, the CDR3 reads TGTGCCAGCAGCTCCGCCTACGAGCAGTACTTC. Translated, it gives CASSSAYEQYF.

The chain joins TRBV6-1 to TRBJ1-1, with 7 bases that match TRBD1. This CDR3 comprises 15 residues. The V segment lost 5 bases and the J segment 0 bases; nucleotides outside the gene matches: 6. CDR1 MNHNS and CDR2 SASEGT come from the germline V gene. CDR3 sequence: CASSRDSPMNTEAFF. CDR3 DNA: TGTGCCAGCAGTCGGGACAGCCCCATGAACACTGAAGCTTTCTTT.

V is TRBV19 and J is TRBJ2-1, with 11 bases aligning to TRBD2. This CDR3 is 18 amino acids long. V was clipped by 4 bases and J by 3 bases; unmatched bases: 11. Germline lookup yields CDR1 LNHDA and CDR2 SQIVND (reference sequence). The CDR3 nucleotides are TGTGCCAGTAGTACCTTATCGATGACTAGCGGGATCTACAATGAGCAGTTCTTC. It yields the protein CASSTLSMTSGIYNEQFF.

The rearrangement joins TRBV5-1 to TRBJ2-1, with 7 bases matching TRBD2. The V gene's germline CDR1 is SGHRS and CDR2 YFSETQ. Trimming cost V 0 bases and J 10 bases; bases outside gene matches: 16. The CDR3 loop spans 17 amino acids. CDR3 sequence: CASSLGLRSGALREQFF. CDR3 sequence (DNA): TGCGCCAGCAGCTTGGGGTTGAGGAGCGGGGCTTTGCGGGAGCAGTTCTTC.

The chain uses TRBV6-5 and TRBJ1-5; D remains ambiguous. The germline gives CDR1 MNHEY, CDR2 SVGAGI. The CDR3 is 13 residues long. Trimming removed 4 bases from V and 9 bases from J, with 13 bases in between. As DNA, the CDR3 is TGTGCCAGCAGTTCACGCCTACTCACGCCCCAGCATTTT. As protein: CASSSRLLTPQHF.

V and J are TRBV28 and TRBJ1-2; D uncertain. The CDR3 contains 15 residues. V was cut by 1 base and J by 0 bases, with 9 bases left in between. CDR1 is MDHEN, CDR2 SYDVKM, per germline. DNA of the CDR3: TGTGCCAGCAGTTTATTTCGGTTTGCTAACTATGGCTACACCTTC. It yields the protein CASSLFRFANYGYTF.

The DNA for the CDR3 is TGTGCCATCAGTGAGTCGGGAGACCCACACGTCTACGAGCAGTACTTC. It encodes CAISESGDPHVYEQYF. The gene calls are TRBV10-3 and TRBJ2-7; D possibly corresponds to TRBD2 (5 bases). Deletions cut 0 bases from V and 3 bases from J, with 15 bases between. The CDR3 sequence is 16 residues long. Germline assignment: CDR1 ENHRY and CDR2 SYGVKD.

The chain's CDR3 is CAISDPGQNTEAFF. CDR3 nucleotide sequence: TGTGCCATCAGTGACCCGGGACAGAACACTGAAGCTTTCTTT. V usage is TRBV10-3 and J usage is TRBJ1-1; a weak D match, TRBD1 (6 bases). This CDR3 comprises 14 residues. Trimming removed 3 bases at V and 1 base at J, with 9 bases between. CDR1 ENHRY and CDR2 SYGVKD come from the germline V gene.

This clone was counted a single time. A junction end diverges from the germline sequence, so it may reflect a read error. CDR3 amino acids: CASSEGGPWNSPLHF. The CDR3, as DNA: TGTGCCAGCAGCGAAGGGGGGCCGTGGAATTCACCCCTCCACTTT. This chain links TRBV6-1 with TRBJ1-6; tentatively, D is TRBD1 (6 bases). The CDR3 loop spans 15 amino acids. Germline V gene sequence: CDR1 MNHNS, CDR2 SASEGT.

V and J are TRBV10-1 and TRBJ2-3, with 12 bases identical to TRBD2. Germline V gene sequence: CDR1 WNHNN, CDR2 SYGVQD (reference sequence). The junction had 3 bases not matched to a gene; V was cut back by 4 bases and J by 4 bases. This CDR3 is 15 amino acids long. The CDR3 protein is CASSVTSGSSDTQYF. In nucleotides, the CDR3 is TGCGCCAGCAGTGTGACTAGCGGGAGTTCAGATACGCAGTATTTT.

The gene calls are TRBV5-6 and TRBJ2-4; 7 bases are a match to TRBD2. CDR1 and CDR2 from the germline V gene are SGHDT and YYEEEE. The CDR3 covers 15 residues. Trimming at V came to 5 bases and at J to 7 bases, leaving 12 bases not matched to a gene. DNA for the CDR3: TGTGCCAGCAGTCTTACGGGCGGGAGTCGGAACATTCAGTACTTC. Its protein product is CASSLTGGSRNIQYF.